This TCR beta chain was sequenced during a study of cytomegalovirus exposure and HLA in healthy donors. Study results and limitations: It has been reported that TCR beta sequences accurately predicted the HLA-A and HLA-B alleles of most subjects. Specific recognition of CMV antigens was confirmed in vitro for a few chains (all CMV-associated). The authors later found most CMV-associated TCR beta chains appeared HLA-restricted.

At sampling all donors were nominally healthy, likely with unrecorded immune exposures. Notes on this clone: What it binds is unknown.

The CDR3 sequence is 18 residues long. With 0 bases clipped from V and 7 bases from J, the junction kept 13 bases outside the gene matches. From germline, CDR1 is LGHNA and CDR2 YNFKEQ. Amplification used 60 Vbeta primers and 13 Jbeta primers. Assay used: immunoSEQ multiplex PCR; TCRdb lists only in-frame clones, some missing. Here the sample spans approximately 160,000 clones, 82% being singletons. The chain employs TRBV4-2 and TRBJ2-1, with 9 bases aligning to TRBD2. Sequencing was done on a sample of PBMCs. The clonotype originates from a girl aged 10 to 17 in good health and CMV-seropositive. The CDR3 DNA reads TGTGCCAGCAGCCAAGAGCCCTTCGCGGGAGGGGGGATTAATGAGCAGTTCTTC. It yields the protein CASSQEPFAGGGINEQFF.